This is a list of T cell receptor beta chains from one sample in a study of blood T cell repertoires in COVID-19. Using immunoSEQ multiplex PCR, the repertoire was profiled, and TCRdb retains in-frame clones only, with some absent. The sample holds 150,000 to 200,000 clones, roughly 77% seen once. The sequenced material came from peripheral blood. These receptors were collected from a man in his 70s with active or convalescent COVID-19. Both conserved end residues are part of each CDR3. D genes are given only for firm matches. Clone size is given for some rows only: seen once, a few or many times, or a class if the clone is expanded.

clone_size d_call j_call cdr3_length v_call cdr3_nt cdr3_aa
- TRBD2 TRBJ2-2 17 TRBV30 TGTGCCTGGAGTGTATTCAATGGGGGGGAGAACACCGGGGAGCTGTTTTTT CAWSVFNGGENTGELFF
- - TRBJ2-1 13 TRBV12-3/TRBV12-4 TGTGCCAGCAGTTTCTCCAGATACAATGAGCAGTTCTTC CASSFSRYNEQFF
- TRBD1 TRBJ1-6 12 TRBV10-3 TGTGCCATCTGGACAGGGGACTCACCCCTCCACTTT CAIWTGDSPLHF
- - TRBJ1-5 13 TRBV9 TGTGCCAGCAGTCCCGGGTCAAATCAGCCCCAGCATTTT CASSPGSNQPQHF
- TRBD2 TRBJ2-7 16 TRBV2 TGTGCCAGCAGTGGGGGGGGAAGACCTAGCTACTACGAGCAGTACTTC CASSGGGRPSYYEQYF
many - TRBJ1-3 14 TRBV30 TGTGCCTGGTCACAGACAGGTTCTGGAAACACCATATATTTT CAWSQTGSGNTIYF
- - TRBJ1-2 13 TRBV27 TGTGCCAGCAGTCCAGGACAGAACTATGGCTACACCTTC CASSPGQNYGYTF
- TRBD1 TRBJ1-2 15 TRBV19 TGTGCCAGTAGTCTTTCGACAGGGGGATCCTCTGGCTACACCTTC CASSLSTGGSSGYTF
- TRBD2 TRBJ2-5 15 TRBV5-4 TGTGCCAGCTCGGTCGGAGCGGGGAACCAAGAGACCCAGTACTTC CASSVGAGNQETQYF
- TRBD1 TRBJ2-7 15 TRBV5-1 TGCGCCAGCTGTATTAAGGGACAGTTTCCCTACGAGCAGTACTTC CASCIKGQFPYEQYF
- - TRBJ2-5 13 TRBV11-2 TGTGCCAGCAGCTTAGGCCAGGAAGAGACCCAGTACTTC CASSLGQEETQYF
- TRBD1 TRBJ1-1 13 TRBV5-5 TGTGCCAGCGGAAACAGGGGGCTCACTGAAGCTTTCTTT CASGNRGLTEAFF
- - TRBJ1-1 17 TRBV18 TGTGCCAGCTCCCCGAGGACAGAAGCGGGGACCCACACTGAAGCTTTCTTT CASSPRTEAGTHTEAFF
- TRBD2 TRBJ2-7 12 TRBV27 TGTGCCAGCAGTTTAGGGACTAGCGGGGAGTACTTC CASSLGTSGEYF
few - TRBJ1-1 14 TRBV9 TGTGCCAGCAGCCCGCGGACTATTGGGACTGAAGCTTTCTTT CASSPRTIGTEAFF
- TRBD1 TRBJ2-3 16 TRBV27 TGTGCCAGCAGTTTCCTCGGACAGGTTGGGGGAGATACGCAGTATTTT CASSFLGQVGGDTQYF
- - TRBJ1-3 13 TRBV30 TGTGCCTGGAGTATGACAGCTGGAAACACCATATATTTT CAWSMTAGNTIYF
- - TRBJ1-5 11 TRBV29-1 TGCAGCGTTCAGGGTCGCGGGCCCCAGCATTTT CSVQGRGPQHF
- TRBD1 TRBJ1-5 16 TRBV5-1 TGCGCCAGCAGCCCGGGGACAGTGGAAGCCAATCAGCCCCAGCATTTT CASSPGTVEANQPQHF
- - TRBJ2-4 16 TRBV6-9 TGTGCCAGCAGCCGCGGGGCAGTCCTGGCCAAAAACATTCAGTACTTC CASSRGAVLAKNIQYF
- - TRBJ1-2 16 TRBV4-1 TGCGCCAGCAGCCAAGATTCCCGGGACACTCTAACTGGCTACACCTTC CASSQDSRDTLTGYTF
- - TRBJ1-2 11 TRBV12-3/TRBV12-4 TGTGCCAGCGCAACTACTTATGGCTACACCTTC CASATTYGYTF